This T cell receptor (beta chain) was obtained from a study of cytomegalovirus exposure and HLA in healthy donors. Overall study findings and caveats: Across donors, most TCRs were seen rarely, yet some public ones were widespread.

Primers: 60 Vbeta forward and 13 Jbeta reverse. The table came from immunoSEQ multiplex PCR; TCRdb's copy has only in-frame clones and leaves some out. The sample carries around 110,000 clones, around 60% recorded once. A remark on this clone: Its target is not known.

Per the germline V gene, CDR1 is SGHVS and CDR2 is FQNEAQ. V was shortened by 5 bases and J by 7 bases, with 18 bases between the two germline ends. CDR3 length: 14 residues. This clonotype was sampled from a woman aged 35 to 49 in good health and CMV-seropositive. Material for sequencing was PBMCs. The chain has TRBV7-8 and TRBJ2-7; a possible D gene is TRBD1 (6 bases). CDR3 sequence: CASSILGHPREQYF. The CDR3 bases are TGTGCCAGCAGCATCCTGGGACACCCGAGGGAGCAGTACTTC.